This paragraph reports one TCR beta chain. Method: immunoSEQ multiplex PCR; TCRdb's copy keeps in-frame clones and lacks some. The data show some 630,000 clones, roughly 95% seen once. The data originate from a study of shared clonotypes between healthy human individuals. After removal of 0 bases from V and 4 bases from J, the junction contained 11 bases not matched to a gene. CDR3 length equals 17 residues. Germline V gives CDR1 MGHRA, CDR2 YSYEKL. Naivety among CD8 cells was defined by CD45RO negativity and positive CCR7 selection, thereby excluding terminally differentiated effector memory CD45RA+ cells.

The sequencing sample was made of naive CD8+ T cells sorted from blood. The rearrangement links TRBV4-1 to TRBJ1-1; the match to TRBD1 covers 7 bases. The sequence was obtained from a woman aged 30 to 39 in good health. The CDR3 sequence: CASSQDSSTGITTEAFF. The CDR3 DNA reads TGCGCCAGCAGCCAAGATTCGTCGACAGGGATAACCACTGAAGCTTTCTTT.